Reported below is one T cell receptor (beta chain). The CDR3 consists of 11 residues. Trimming pared 7 bases from V and 3 bases from J, leaving 5 bases between. Germline lookup yields CDR1 MNHEY and CDR2 SVGAGI. The protocol was immunoSEQ multiplex PCR, while the TCRdb copy is restricted to in-frame clones and leaves out a portion. The data contain around 260,000 clones, about nine tenths of them singletons. This entry comes from a study of blood T cell repertoires in COVID-19. Study-level information: Sites across the United States, Italy and Spain contributed samples from acute and convalescent COVID-19.

The sample was PBMCs or T cells enriched from blood (not recorded which). The V call is TRBV6-5, the J call TRBJ2-3; D not certain. This receptor was taken from a woman aged 25 to 39 who had recovered from COVID-19. The CDR3 loop is CASKETDTQYF. Written as DNA, the CDR3 is TGTGCCAGCAAAGAGACAGATACGCAGTATTTT.